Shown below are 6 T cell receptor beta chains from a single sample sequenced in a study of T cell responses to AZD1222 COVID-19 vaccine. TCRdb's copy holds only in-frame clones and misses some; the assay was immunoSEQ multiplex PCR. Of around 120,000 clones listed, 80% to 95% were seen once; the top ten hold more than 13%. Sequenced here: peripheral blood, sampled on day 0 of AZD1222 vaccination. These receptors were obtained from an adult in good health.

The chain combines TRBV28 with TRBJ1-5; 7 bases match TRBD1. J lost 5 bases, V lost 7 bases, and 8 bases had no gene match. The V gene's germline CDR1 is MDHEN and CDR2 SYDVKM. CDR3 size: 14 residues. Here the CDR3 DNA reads TGTGCCAGCATCAATCAGGGGGTATATCAGCCCCAGCATTTT. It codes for CASINQGVYQPQHF.

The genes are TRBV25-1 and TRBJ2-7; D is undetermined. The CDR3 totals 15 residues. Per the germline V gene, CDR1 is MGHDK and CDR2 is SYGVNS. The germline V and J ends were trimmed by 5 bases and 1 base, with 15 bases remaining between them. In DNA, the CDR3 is TGTGCCAGCAGTCTTATTTCGTACCGATCCTACGAGCAGTACTTC. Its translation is CASSLISYRSYEQYF.

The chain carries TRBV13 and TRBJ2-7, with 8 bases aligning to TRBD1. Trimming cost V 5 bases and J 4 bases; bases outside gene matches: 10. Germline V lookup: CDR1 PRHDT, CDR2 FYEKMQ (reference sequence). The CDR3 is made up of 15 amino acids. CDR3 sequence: CASSKSGTGMYEQYF. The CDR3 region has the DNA TGTGCCAGCAGCAAATCCGGGACAGGAATGTACGAGCAGTACTTC.

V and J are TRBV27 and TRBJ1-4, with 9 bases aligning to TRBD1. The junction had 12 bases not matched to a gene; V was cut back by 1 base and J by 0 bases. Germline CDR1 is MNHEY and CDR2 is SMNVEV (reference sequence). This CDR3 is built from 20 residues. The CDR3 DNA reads TGTGCCAGCAGTTTATTTCCTCCGGGACAGGGAACGGCAACTAATGAAAAACTGTTTTTT. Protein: CASSLFPPGQGTATNEKLFF.

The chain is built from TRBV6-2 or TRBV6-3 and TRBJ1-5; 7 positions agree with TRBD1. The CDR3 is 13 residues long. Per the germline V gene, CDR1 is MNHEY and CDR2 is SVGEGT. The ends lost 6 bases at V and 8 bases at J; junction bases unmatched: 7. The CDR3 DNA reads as TGTGCCAGCAGCCGGGACAGTGTAGAGCCCCAGCATTTT. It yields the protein CASSRDSVEPQHF.

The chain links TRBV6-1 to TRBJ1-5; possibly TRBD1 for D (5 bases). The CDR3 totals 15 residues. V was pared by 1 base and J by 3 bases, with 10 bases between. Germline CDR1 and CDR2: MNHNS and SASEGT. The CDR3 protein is CASSEVYGANQPQHF. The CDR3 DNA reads TGTGCCAGCAGTGAAGTATATGGGGCCAATCAGCCCCAGCATTTT.